Shown below are 12 T cell receptor beta chains from a single sample sequenced in a study of cytomegalovirus exposure and HLA in healthy donors. The PCR contained 60 Vbeta and 13 Jbeta primers. This table comes from immunoSEQ multiplex PCR, and its TCRdb copy is limited to in-frame clones, with some not included. The table has more than 130,000 clones, around 80% seen once. The specimen was PBMCs. All receptors derive from a man in his forties in good health and CMV-seropositive.

The rearrangement links TRBV12-5 to TRBJ2-6; D may be TRBD2 (6 bases). With 1 base removed from V and 2 bases from J, the gap between germline ends came to 9 bases. CDR1 and CDR2 (germline): LGHNT, FRNRAP. The CDR3 consists of 16 residues. This CDR3 is CASGLAGGAGANVLTF. The CDR3 DNA sequence: TGTGCTAGTGGTTTGGCCGGGGGTGCTGGGGCCAACGTCCTGACTTTC.

The rearrangement links TRBV7-9 to TRBJ1-1; the match to TRBD1 covers 7 bases. Germline-derived CDR1 and CDR2 are SEHNR and FQNEAQ (reference sequence). This CDR3 spans 13 amino acids. Unmatched junction bases numbered 9, after V lost 5 bases and J lost 9 bases. DNA of the CDR3: TGTGCCAGCAGCCCGATTGACAGGGCTCAAGCTTTCTTT. Amino acids: CASSPIDRAQAFF.

The gene calls are TRBV27 and TRBJ2-1; 14 bases match TRBD2. Per the germline V gene, CDR1 is MNHEY and CDR2 is SMNVEV (reference sequence). CDR3 length equals 16 residues. V was clipped by 6 bases and J by 9 bases; unmatched bases: 10. The CDR3 DNA reads as TGTGCCAGCAGCCTGTCTCGACTAGCGGGAGGGAGTGAGCAGTTCTTC. Its translation is CASSLSRLAGGSEQFF.

The chain recombines TRBV7-2 with TRBJ1-5, with D possibly matching TRBD1 (5 bases). Deletions cut 5 bases from V and 5 bases from J, with 10 bases between. CDR1 and CDR2 (germline): SGHTA, FQGNSA. This CDR3 is built from 13 residues. The CDR3, as DNA: TGTGCCAGCAGCCTCGACAGCGATCAGCCCCAGCATTTT. This translates into CASSLDSDQPQHF.

This clone was seen a single time. The chain has TRBV28 and TRBJ1-5; the match to TRBD1 covers 7 bases. Germline assignment: CDR1 MDHEN and CDR2 SYDVKM. There are 14 residues in the CDR3. The junction had 7 bases not matched to a gene; V was cut back by 6 bases and J by 5 bases. CDR3 DNA sequence: TGTGCCAGCAGCTCCGGGACAGCCTATCAGCCCCAGCATTTT. The encoded protein is CASSSGTAYQPQHF.

The V gene is TRBV5-1, the J gene TRBJ2-3; D possibly corresponds to TRBD2 (5 bases). This CDR3 is 16 amino acids long. Germline CDR1 reads SGHRS; CDR2 reads YFSETQ. V was cut by 1 base and J by 2 bases, with 14 bases left in between. The CDR3 region is CASSLRGKGDTDTQYF. CDR3 sequence (DNA): TGCGCCAGCAGCTTGAGAGGGAAGGGAGACACAGATACGCAGTATTTT.

This clone has a handful of counts. The chain joins TRBV5-1 to TRBJ2-7; 9 bases align to TRBD1. Germline V gene lookup returns CDR1 SGHRS and CDR2 YFSETQ. This CDR3 spans 15 amino acids. Trimming removed 4 bases from V and 2 bases from J; junction bases left unmatched: 7. CDR3 protein: CASSGPGQGPYEQYF. CDR3 in DNA: TGCGCCAGCAGCGGCCCGGGACAGGGTCCCTACGAGCAGTACTTC.

V usage is TRBV10-3 and J usage is TRBJ1-5; 9 positions agree with TRBD1. The CDR3 runs to 15 residues. V shed 0 bases and J 7 bases; nucleotides not matched to a gene: 4. Germline-derived CDR1 and CDR2 are ENHRY and SYGVKD. DNA for the CDR3: TGTGCCATCAGTGAGTCAACAGGGGGCGGGCAGCCCCAGCATTTT. Its translation is CAISESTGGGQPQHF.

The rearrangement uses TRBV28 and TRBJ2-3; no firm D call. Trimming removed 4 bases from V and 0 bases from J, with 5 bases in between. Germline V gives CDR1 MDHEN, CDR2 SYDVKM. The CDR3 extends over 13 amino acids. The CDR3 nucleotides read TGTGCCAGCAGTTCGTCGAGCACAGATACGCAGTATTTT. Its protein product is CASSSSSTDTQYF.

The chain carries TRBV6-6 and TRBJ1-3; D call uncertain. This CDR3 comprises 15 residues. The V gene's germline CDR1 is MNHNY and CDR2 SVGAGI (reference sequence). V was cut by 2 bases and J by 0 bases, with 8 bases left in between. The CDR3 sequence is CASSYRPGSGNTIYF. Here the CDR3 DNA reads TGTGCCAGCAGTTACCGTCCAGGCTCTGGAAACACCATATATTTT.

This clone is a singleton in its sample. The chain recombines TRBV14 with TRBJ2-4, with a tentative D call TRBD2 (6 bases). From germline, CDR1 is SGHDN and CDR2 FVKESK. Trimming left V 1 base short and J 4 bases short, with 23 bases between. The CDR3 sequence is 19 residues long. CDR3 region: CASSQVVKKEGSSKNIQYF. The CDR3 nucleotides read TGTGCCAGCAGCCAAGTGGTCAAAAAGGAGGGATCCTCTAAAAACATTCAGTACTTC.

V usage is TRBV30 and J usage is TRBJ1-1; TRBD1 might be the D (6 bases). Trimming removed 5 bases at V and 8 bases at J, with 18 bases between. Germline V gives CDR1 GTSNPN, CDR2 SVGIG (reference sequence). CDR3 size: 13 residues. Written as DNA, the CDR3 is TGTGCCTGGGCAGAGAAGGGGGAATGGGAAGCTTTCTTT. Translation gives CAWAEKGEWEAFF. The variable domain in full, completed from reference TRBV30 and TRBJ1-1, reads SQTIHQWPATLVQPVGSPLSLECTVEGTSNPNLYWYRQAAGRGLQLLFYSVGIGQISSEVPQNLSASRPQDRQFILSSKKLLLSDSGFYLCAWAEKGEWEAFFGQGTRLTVV.